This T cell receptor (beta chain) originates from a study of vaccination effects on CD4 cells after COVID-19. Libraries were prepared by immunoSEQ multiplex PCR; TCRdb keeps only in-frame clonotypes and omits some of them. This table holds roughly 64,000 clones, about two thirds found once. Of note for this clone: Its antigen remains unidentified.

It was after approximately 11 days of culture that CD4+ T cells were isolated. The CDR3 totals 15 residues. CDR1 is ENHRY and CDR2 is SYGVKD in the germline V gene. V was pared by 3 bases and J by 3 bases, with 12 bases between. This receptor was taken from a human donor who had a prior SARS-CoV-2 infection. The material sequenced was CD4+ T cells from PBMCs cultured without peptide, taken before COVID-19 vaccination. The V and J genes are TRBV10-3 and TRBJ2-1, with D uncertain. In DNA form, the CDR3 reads TGTGCCATCAGTGAACTGCAGCCCCACTACAATGAGCAGTTCTTC. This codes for CAISELQPHYNEQFF.